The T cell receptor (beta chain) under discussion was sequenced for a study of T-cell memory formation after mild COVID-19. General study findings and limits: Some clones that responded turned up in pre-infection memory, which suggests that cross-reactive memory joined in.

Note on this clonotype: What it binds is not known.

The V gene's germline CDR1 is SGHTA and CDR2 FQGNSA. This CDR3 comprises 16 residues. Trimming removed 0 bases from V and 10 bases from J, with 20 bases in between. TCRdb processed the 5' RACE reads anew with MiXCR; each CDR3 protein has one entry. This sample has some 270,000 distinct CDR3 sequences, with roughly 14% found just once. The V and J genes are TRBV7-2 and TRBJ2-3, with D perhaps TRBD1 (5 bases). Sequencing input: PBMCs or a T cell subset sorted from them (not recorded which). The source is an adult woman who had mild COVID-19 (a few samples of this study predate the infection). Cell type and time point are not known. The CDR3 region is CASSLAGQGYAPAQYF. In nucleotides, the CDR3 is TGTGCCAGCAGCTTAGCTGGTCAGGGCTATGCACCGGCGCAGTATTTT.